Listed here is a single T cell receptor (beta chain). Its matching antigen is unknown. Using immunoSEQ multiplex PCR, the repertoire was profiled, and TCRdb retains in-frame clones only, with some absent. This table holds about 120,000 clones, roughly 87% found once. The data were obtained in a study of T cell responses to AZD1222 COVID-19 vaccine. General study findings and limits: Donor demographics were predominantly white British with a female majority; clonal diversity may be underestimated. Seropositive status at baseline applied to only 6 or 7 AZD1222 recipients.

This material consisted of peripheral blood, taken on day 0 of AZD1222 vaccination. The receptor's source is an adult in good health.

The CDR3 is CASSELGAGNTIYF. CDR3 DNA: TGTGCCAGCAGTGAATTGGGTGCTGGAAACACCATATATTTT. The chain uses TRBV25-1 and TRBJ1-3, with D uncertain. This CDR3 spans 14 amino acids. Between the trimmed V and J ends, which lost 1 base and 2 bases, there was a span of 6 bases. Germline V gives CDR1 MGHDK, CDR2 SYGVNS. Using reference TRBV25-1 and TRBJ1-3 for the parts outside the CDR3, the full variable domain is EADIYQTPRYLVIGTGKKITLECSQTMGHDKMYWYQQDPGMELHLIHYSYGVNSTEKGDLSSESTVSRIRTEHFPLTLESARPSHTSQYLCASSELGAGNTIYFGEGSWLTVV.